The 32 T cell receptor beta chains given below trace back to one sample, sequenced in a study of blood T cells in healthy people across ages. For the second PCR, which ran for roughly 7 to 11 cycles, a sample-barcoded 5' primer and a J-beta primer mix were used. TCRdb reanalysed the 5' RACE reads using MiXCR and keeps one entry per CDR3 protein. The repertoire consists of some 1.5 million distinct CDR3 sequences, with over 25% occurring once and the leading ten covering about 7.7%. Source material: blood. The receptors derive from a woman in her twenties or thirties in good health.

The genes are TRBV2 and TRBJ1-1; D not certain. This CDR3 spans 13 amino acids. CDR1 is SNHLY and CDR2 is FYNNEI in the germline V gene. The V gene lost 2 bases and the J gene lost 2 bases, with 6 bases spanning the gap. CDR3 nucleotide sequence: TGTGCCAGCAGTGAATTGGATAACACTGAAGCTTTCTTT. Its translation: CASSELDNTEAFF. Full variable domain (outside the CDR3, taken from reference TRBV2 and TRBJ1-1): EPEVTQTPSHQVTQMGQEVILRCVPISNHLYFYWYRQILGQKVEFLVSFYNNEISEKSEIFDDQFSVERPDGSNFTLKIRSTKLEDSAMYFCASSELDNTEAFFGQGTRLTVV.

This clonotype showed up just a few times. The chain couples TRBV19 to TRBJ2-3, with 7 nucleotides matching TRBD2. CDR1 and CDR2 from the germline V gene are LNHDA and SQIVND (reference sequence). The trim removed 3 bases at V and 5 bases at J, leaving 8 bases unmatched. The CDR3 contains 15 residues. The CDR3 reads CASSIGGGPGDTQYF. In nucleotides, the CDR3 is TGTGCCAGTAGTATCGGGGGAGGGCCGGGAGATACGCAGTATTTT.

This clonotype came up a few times. The rearrangement joins TRBV5-1 to TRBJ2-1; no definite D call. The CDR3 is 13 residues long. Looked up from germline, CDR1 is SGHRS and CDR2 is YFSETQ. V lost 4 bases, J lost 4 bases, and 9 bases lay in between. CDR3 in DNA: TGCGCCAGCAGCATAGACACATACAATGAGCAGTTCTTC. This gives the protein CASSIDTYNEQFF.

The chain combines TRBV15 with TRBJ1-1, with D uncertain. Germline V CDR1 and CDR2: LNHNV, YYDKDF (reference sequence). The V end lost 2 bases, the J end lost 4 bases, and 8 bases lay between the germline ends. This CDR3 is built from 13 residues. This CDR3 reads CATSRKGGTEAFF. DNA for the CDR3: TGTGCCACCAGCAGAAAGGGAGGCACTGAAGCTTTCTTT. The complete variable domain, with remaining parts taken from reference TRBV15 and TRBJ1-1, reads DAMVIQNPRYQVTQFGKPVTLSCSQTLNHNVMYWYQQKSSQAPKLLFHYYDKDFNNEADTPDNFQSRRPNTSFCFLDIRSPGLGDTAMYLCATSRKGGTEAFFGQGTRLTVV.

This clonotype occurred many times. This chain connects TRBV20-1 to TRBJ2-1; D not certain. Trimming stripped 6 bases from V and 2 bases from J, with 20 bases between. Germline V gene sequence: CDR1 DFQATT, CDR2 SNEGSKA (reference sequence). The CDR3 extends over 16 amino acids. The CDR3 loop is CSATNTKMTTYNEQFF. Written as DNA, the CDR3 is TGCAGTGCCACAAATACTAAGATGACAACCTACAATGAGCAGTTCTTC.

This sequence joins TRBV29-1 and TRBJ2-1; maybe TRBD2 (7 bases). Trimming shortened V by 6 bases and J by 5 bases, and 23 bases separated the two germline ends. The germline CDR1 and CDR2 sequences are SQVTM and ANQGSEA. This CDR3 has 16 residues. The CDR3 region has the DNA TGCAGCGTGGGGGGGGCCGGACAGATGAGGGACAATGAGCAGTTCTTC. Its protein is CSVGGAGQMRDNEQFF.

This clonotype was recorded at least ten times. CDR3: CASSPSSQRERGNEQFF. As DNA, the CDR3 is TGTGCCAGCAGCCCATCGTCGCAAAGGGAGCGGGGTAATGAGCAGTTCTTC. J is TRBJ2-1 and V is TRBV7-9; 7 bases fit TRBD2. Germline V gene data show CDR1 as SEHNR and CDR2 as FQNEAQ (reference sequence). The length of the CDR3 is 17 residues. J gave up 7 bases and V 5 bases, and 17 bases lay outside the gene matches.

This clonotype was counted only a few times. The CDR3 region is CASSRALTEAPSETQYF. The CDR3 DNA reads TGCGCCAGCAGCCGGGCCCTTACCGAGGCGCCTTCGGAGACCCAGTACTTC. The chain links TRBV4-1 to TRBJ2-7; no firm D call. The end of the DNA aligns better with TRBJ2-5, so the J call may be wrong. The CDR3 loop spans 17 amino acids. Germline V CDR1 and CDR2: MGHRA, YSYEKL.

In its sample, this clonotype was seen many times. In DNA, the CDR3 is TGTGCCAGCAGCTTGCGGACAGGGGGCGGGAATGAGCAGTTCTTC. Amino acids: CASSLRTGGGNEQFF. This chain connects TRBV5-5 to TRBJ2-1; 11 nucleotides match TRBD1. The V segment lost 1 base and the J segment 7 bases; nucleotides outside the gene matches: 4. The CDR3 has 15 residues. Germline CDR1 SGHKS, CDR2 YYEKEE (reference sequence).

This clonotype has only a few counts. The V gene is TRBV20-1, the J gene TRBJ2-1; 13 bases align to TRBD2. Germline V gives CDR1 DFQATT, CDR2 SNEGSKA (reference sequence). J lost 4 bases, V lost 6 bases, and 6 bases had no gene match. The CDR3 has 15 amino acids. The CDR3 loop reads CSAQGLAGVYNEQFF. As DNA, the CDR3 is TGCAGTGCCCAAGGACTAGCGGGAGTATACAATGAGCAGTTCTTC.

As regards this clonotype: The junction differs from germline at one of its ends, possibly a read error. The genes are TRBV20-1 and TRBJ2-3, with D possibly being TRBD2 (5 bases). The CDR3 is made up of 12 amino acids. Germline V gene lookup returns CDR1 DFQATT and CDR2 SNEGSKA (reference sequence). The CDR3 coding sequence is TGCAGTACTAGTGCGATCCCAGATACGCAGTATTTT. It encodes CSTSAIPDTQYF.

To note about this clonotype: Lacking the conserved final phenylalanine or tryptophan, this CDR3 likely reflects a read error. This chain connects TRBV7-2 to TRBJ2-1, with 9 bases aligning to TRBD2. Germline lookup yields CDR1 SGHTA and CDR2 FQGNSA. The junction had 11 bases not matched to a gene; V was cut back by 2 bases and J by 9 bases. The CDR3 is 16 residues long. The CDR3, as DNA: TGTGCCAGCAGCTTACGGGCGGGAGGGGGGCAGGGTGAGCAGTTCATC. It specifies CASSLRAGGGQGEQFI.

In its sample, this clonotype was seen once. The chain recombines TRBV5-1 with TRBJ2-4; TRBD2 matches at 8 bases. The CDR3 has 10 amino acids. Trimming removed 4 bases from V and 16 bases from J; junction bases left unmatched: 4. Per the germline V gene, CDR1 is SGHRS and CDR2 is YFSETQ. CDR3 residues: CASSLAGPYF. The DNA of the CDR3 is TGCGCCAGCAGCCTAGCGGGTCCATACTTC.

The table lists this clonotype with a few counts. The rearrangement uses TRBV5-5 and TRBJ1-5; 7 bases are a match to TRBD1. CDR3 length equals 17 residues. J lost 0 bases, V lost 4 bases, and 10 bases had no gene match. From germline, CDR1 is SGHKS and CDR2 YYEKEE (reference sequence). DNA of the CDR3: TGTGCCAGCAGCCGTTGGGGGACAGCAGATAGCAATCAGCCCCAGCATTTT. Its translation is CASSRWGTADSNQPQHF.

This clonotype was seen many times. This rearrangement joins TRBV5-5 to TRBJ2-7, with a possible D match to TRBD2 (7 bases). Trimming cost V 7 bases and J 0 bases, with 23 bases left between them. The CDR3 is 17 residues long. The germline V gene encodes CDR1 SGHKS and CDR2 YYEKEE (reference sequence). The CDR3: CASGRTGPGGASYEQYF. The CDR3 nucleotides read TGTGCCAGCGGACGCACAGGGCCTGGGGGGGCCTCCTACGAGCAGTACTTC.

The sample holds a few counts of this clonotype. The rearrangement joins TRBV7-9 to TRBJ1-2, with TRBD1 matching 9 bases. The CDR3 contains 14 residues. Unmatched junction bases numbered 10, after V lost 8 bases and J lost 6 bases. Germline CDR1 is SEHNR and CDR2 is FQNEAQ (reference sequence). Written as DNA, the CDR3 is TGTGCCAGCCTTAGGACAGGGGCTTCTAATGGCTACACCTTC. The encoded protein is CASLRTGASNGYTF.

The chain carries TRBV7-2 and TRBJ1-1; 12 bases agree with TRBD1. CDR1 SGHTA and CDR2 FQGNSA come from the germline V gene. The junction had 7 bases not matched to a gene; V was cut back by 5 bases and J by 6 bases. The CDR3 has 15 amino acids. The CDR3 region is CASSAGTGGPAEAFF. CDR3 DNA sequence: TGTGCCAGCAGCGCGGGGACAGGGGGCCCCGCTGAAGCTTTCTTT.

Ten or more counts support this clonotype. The chain uses TRBV29-1 and TRBJ2-7; either TRBD1 or TRBD2 may supply D (5 bases each). CDR1 is SQVTM and CDR2 is ANQGSEA in the germline V gene. The CDR3 totals 14 residues. The V end lost 6 bases, the J end lost 3 bases, and 18 bases lay between the germline ends. CDR3 loop: CSVTVGDAGYEQYF. Written as DNA, the CDR3 is TGCAGCGTCACGGTAGGGGACGCGGGCTACGAGCAGTACTTC.

This clonotype was observed many times. The chain combines TRBV29-1 with TRBJ2-7, with 9 nucleotides matching TRBD1. Germline CDR1 is SQVTM and CDR2 is ANQGSEA. Trimming at V came to 7 bases and at J to 3 bases, leaving 1 base not matched to a gene. There are 11 residues in the CDR3. The CDR3 sequence: CSGTGVYEQYF. The CDR3 coding sequence is TGCAGCGGGACAGGGGTCTACGAGCAGTACTTC.

V usage is TRBV7-9 and J usage is TRBJ2-5; TRBD2 might be the D (5 bases). The CDR3 runs to 14 residues. The germline V gene has CDR1 SEHNR and CDR2 FQNEAQ (reference sequence). Trimming took 5 bases from V and 11 from J, leaving 21 bases between them. The CDR3 DNA reads TGTGCCAGCAGCCGGAGCGGACGGGTCAATGAGCAGTACTTC. Translated, it gives CASSRSGRVNEQYF.

The table lists this clonotype with a count of one. Germline is not matched at one junction end, which may reflect a read error. The V call is TRBV7-2, the J call TRBJ1-2; D unclear. The germline CDR1 and CDR2 sequences are SGHTA and FQGNSA. The CDR3 extends over 17 amino acids. CDR3 bases: TGTGCCAGCAGCTACAGATCGTCGGGTGACGGGAACTATGGCTGCACCTTC. It yields the protein CASSYRSSGDGNYGCTF.

This clonotype was seen at least ten times. The chain couples TRBV20-1 to TRBJ2-1; 9 nucleotides match TRBD2. This CDR3 region has 15 residues. The germline gives CDR1 DFQATT, CDR2 SNEGSKA (reference sequence). Losses at the gene ends were 2 bases for V and 0 bases for J; bases not matched to a gene: 2. The CDR3 loop reads CSARIAGASYNEQFF. The DNA of the CDR3 is TGCAGTGCTAGAATAGCGGGGGCCTCCTACAATGAGCAGTTCTTC.

The chain has TRBV7-2 and TRBJ2-1; tentative D call: TRBD2 (5 bases). Germline V gene sequence: CDR1 SGHTA, CDR2 FQGNSA. The CDR3 extends over 18 amino acids. V was shortened by 0 bases and J by 7 bases, with 22 bases between the two germline ends. The CDR3 DNA reads as TGTGCCAGCAGCTTAGCCCGGGGTGGTAGTGGGAGTACGAATGAGCAGTTCTTC. Translation gives CASSLARGGSGSTNEQFF. The whole variable domain, remainder taken from reference TRBV7-2 and TRBJ2-1, is GAGVSQSPSNKVTEKGKDVELRCDPISGHTALYWYRQSLGQGLEFLIYFQGNSAPDKSGLPSDRFSAERTGGSVSTLTIQRTQQEDSAVYLCASSLARGGSGSTNEQFFGPGTRLTVL.

The chain carries TRBV30 and TRBJ1-2; 9 positions agree with TRBD1. This CDR3 region has 14 residues. Per germline, CDR1 GTSNPN and CDR2 SVGIG (reference sequence). V lost 4 bases to trimming and J lost 5 bases; unmatched junction nucleotides: 8. Written as DNA, the CDR3 is TGTGCCTGGACCGGGACAGGGCATATGTATGGCTACACCTTC. It specifies CAWTGTGHMYGYTF.

About this clonotype itself: One end of the junction does not line up with germline, which may come from a read error. The J gene is TRBJ1-4, the V gene TRBV5-1; a possible D gene is TRBD1 (5 bases). This CDR3 contains 14 residues. CDR1 is SGHRS, CDR2 YFSETQ, per germline. CDR3 in DNA: TGCGCCAGCAGCTTTGACAGAAAGCATGAAAGACTGTTTTTT. Its translation: CASSFDRKHERLFF.

The chain joins TRBV29-1 to TRBJ1-5; D ambiguous. This CDR3 contains 14 residues. The V and J ends lost 6 bases and 5 bases respectively, with 17 bases between them. Germline V gives CDR1 SQVTM, CDR2 ANQGSEA. Written as DNA, the CDR3 is TGCAGCGTCAACGAAGGCGGGGTTGATCAGCCCCAGCATTTT. Protein sequence: CSVNEGGVDQPQHF.

This clonotype was seen a few times. V usage is TRBV20-1 and J usage is TRBJ2-1; D tentatively reads TRBD1 or TRBD2 (5 bases each). This CDR3 is 16 amino acids long. V was clipped by 0 bases and J by 4 bases, with 16 bases between them. The germline V gene has CDR1 DFQATT and CDR2 SNEGSKA (reference sequence). The CDR3 here is CSARDFGREIYNEQFF. CDR3 coding DNA: TGCAGTGCTAGAGATTTCGGCAGGGAGATATACAATGAGCAGTTCTTC.

Concerning this clonotype itself: The germline gene is not matched at one end of the junction; a read error may be the cause. The rearrangement joins TRBV12-5 to TRBJ2-1; D gene uncertain. Germline values: CDR1 LGHNT, CDR2 FRNRAP. The CDR3 sequence is 14 residues long. The CDR3 sequence: CASLGQNSYNEHFF. CDR3 nucleotide sequence: TGTGCTAGCCTAGGGCAGAACTCCTACAATGAGCATTTCTTC.

Remarks on this clonotype: A much larger clone differs from this one at a single base, so this may be a read error. V usage is TRBV27 and J usage is TRBJ1-5, with TRBD1 matching 7 bases. Germline V gives CDR1 MNHEY, CDR2 SMNVEV (reference sequence). The CDR3 has 15 residues. Trimming cost V 5 bases and J 7 bases; bases outside gene matches: 11. DNA for the CDR3: TGTGCCAGCAGTCTCACCAGGGGGTCCGAGCAGCCCCAGCATTTT. Protein: CASSLTRGSEQPQHF.

This clonotype was counted at least ten times. The rearrangement links TRBV10-3 to TRBJ1-5, with D possibly TRBD1 on 5 matching bases. Trimming removed 6 bases from V and 1 base from J, with 13 bases in between. The germline gives CDR1 ENHRY, CDR2 SYGVKD. The CDR3 sequence is 15 residues long. The CDR3 protein is CAISSGTDSNQPQHF. CDR3 sequence (DNA): TGTGCCATCAGCTCTGGGACCGACAGCAATCAGCCCCAGCATTTT.

This clonotype appeared many times. The rearrangement joins TRBV11-2 to TRBJ2-5; weak D call: TRBD2 (5 bases). Germline CDR1 reads SGHAT; CDR2 reads FQNNGV. This CDR3 region has 13 residues. V lost 4 bases, J lost 5 bases, and 11 bases lay in between. The CDR3 here is CASSWSGRETQYF. The CDR3 DNA sequence: TGTGCCAGCAGCTGGAGCGGACGGGAGACCCAGTACTTC.

This clonotype was detected a few times. The chain links TRBV6-5 to TRBJ2-7; D unresolved. The germline V gene encodes CDR1 MNHEY and CDR2 SVGAGI. The CDR3 is 14 amino acids. The V gene lost 0 bases and the J gene lost 2 bases, with 8 bases spanning the gap. CDR3 in amino acids: CASSYSASPYEQYF. CDR3 bases: TGTGCCAGCAGTTACTCCGCTAGTCCCTACGAGCAGTACTTC.